This TCR beta chain comes out of a study of T cell repertoires in cytomegalovirus infection (dated by TCRdb to between 2018 and 2021). In the study overall: The HLA type of each donor mattered for the analysis, because public TCR beta signatures pointed to carriage of CMV infection along with the matching HLA type.

The reads were generated on an Illumina HiSeq 1500. TCRdb reran the public reads through fastp at Q25 and MiXCR, keeping productive beta chains. Rows matching on CDR3 protein sequence are summarized as one entry with the most common DNA and genes. The sample has under 850,000 distinct CDR3 sequences on record, about a third of them singletons. The ten largest account for under 3.5% of the sample. General study outcomes and caveats: In both this cohort and an independent roughly 350-donor cohort, the cumulative frequency of public TCR beta family members distinguished carriers of CMV infection plus the relevant HLA type. The ex vivo response was dominated by HLA-C-restricted CMV-specific TCR beta clonotypes, and the single most frequent clonotype in two of eight donors was supplied by these HLA-C-restricted clonotypes.

This clonotype was detected many times. Its antigen is currently not known. No per-base quality is available; no much larger clone lies one base away. V gives up 6 bases and J gives up 7 bases, and the segment between their germline ends measures 16 bases. Taken from the germline V gene, the CDR1 and CDR2 loops are MDHEN and SYDVKM. The CDR3 measures 14 amino acids from cysteine to phenylalanine. Here the CDR3 DNA is all that survives: 42 bases in frame from base 1. The sequence joins TRBV28 to TRBJ1-5; 5 matching bases give a weak D call of TRBD1. Material: PBMCs. The clonotype was recovered from a human donor in good health (CMV status not recorded). Some clones in this sample may be carry-over from other donors' samples. In nucleotides, the sequence is TGTGCCAGCAGCGAGCTTAGGGAGGGGCAGCCCCAGCATTTT. This codes for CASSELREGQPQHF.